This T cell receptor (beta chain) was documented in a study of OX40 agonist ivuxolimab in advanced cancers. Overall study results and limits: The antigens recognized by the expanded peripheral T cells, that is their antigen specificity, were not determined.

Libraries were prepared by immunoSEQ multiplex PCR; TCRdb keeps only in-frame clonotypes and omits some of them. The sample lists tens of thousands of clones; about 88% were seen once. Looked up from germline, CDR1 is LNHDA and CDR2 is SQIVND (reference sequence). The length of the CDR3 is 15 residues. With V trimmed by 5 bases and J by 2 bases, 5 bases remained unmatched. Points on this clone: Its antigen is not known.

Samples of blood were obtained at baseline, on cycle 4 day 1, and on cycle 7 day 1. V gene TRBV19 combines with J gene TRBJ1-2, with 10 nucleotides matching TRBD1. The sample was CD4+ or CD8+ T cells sorted from blood, taken in a trial of the OX40 agonist ivuxolimab. This sequence was found in an adult with an advanced solid tumor such as melanoma, head and neck, liver or kidney cancer. The chain's CDR3 is CASSPSGQGNYGYTF. The CDR3 DNA reads TGTGCCAGTAGTCCTTCGGGACAGGGGAACTATGGCTACACCTTC.